What follows are 4 T cell receptor beta chains derived from one specimen sequenced in a study of cytomegalovirus exposure and HLA in healthy donors. 13 Jbeta primers and 60 Vbeta primers were used for the PCR. This table comes from immunoSEQ multiplex PCR, and its TCRdb copy is limited to in-frame clones, with some not included. In the table there are 150,000 to 200,000 clones, about 85% of which are singletons. Material: PBMCs. These receptors came from a man aged 18 to 29 in good health and CMV-seropositive.

The chain recombines TRBV7-2 with TRBJ2-6; maybe TRBD2 (5 bases). Trimming took off 5 bases at V and 2 bases at J, with 10 bases between the two ends. The CDR3 consists of 15 residues. Germline V CDR1 and CDR2: SGHTA, FQGNSA. The CDR3 bases are TGTGCCAGCAGCCGGGGAGAGGCTGGGGCCAACGTCCTGACTTTC. This encodes CASSRGEAGANVLTF.

This clone was detected once. This chain connects TRBV4-1 to TRBJ2-1, with D possibly TRBD1 on 5 matching bases. V was shortened by 4 bases and J by 6 bases, with 22 bases between the two germline ends. Per germline, CDR1 MGHRA and CDR2 YSYEKL. The CDR3 loop spans 17 amino acids. CDR3 nucleotides: TGCGCCAGCAGCCTCCTTGGGGCGGAAGATTTGCTCAATGAGCAGTTCTTC. Protein: CASSLLGAEDLLNEQFF.

This clone has a handful of counts. The chain joins TRBV6-6 to TRBJ1-1; no clear D. The CDR3 consists of 12 residues. Germline values: CDR1 MNHNY, CDR2 SVGAGI (reference sequence). V gave up 0 bases and J gave up 7 bases, with 6 bases separating them. CDR3 sequence reads: CASSYSPIEAFF. The DNA for the CDR3 is TGTGCCAGCAGTTACTCCCCTATTGAAGCTTTCTTT.

CDR3 in amino acids: CASSLSGLEGYEQYF. Written as DNA, the CDR3 is TGTGCCAGCAGCTTATCCGGCTTGGAGGGCTACGAGCAGTACTTC. V is TRBV7-3 and J is TRBJ2-7; possible D gene TRBD2, 6 bases. The V and J ends lost 2 bases and 3 bases respectively, with 14 bases between them. This CDR3 contains 15 residues. Germline CDR1 is SGHTA and CDR2 is FQGTGA.